This T cell receptor (beta chain) was identified during a study of shared clonotypes between healthy human individuals. The table came from immunoSEQ multiplex PCR; TCRdb's copy has only in-frame clones and leaves some out. The sample records about 2.3 million clones, 80% to 95% being singletons. Sequencing used naive CD4+ T cells from PBMCs. Subset: CD45RA+ positively selected. The source is a man between 18 and 35 years old in good health. Some clones in this sample may be carry-over from other donors' samples.

CDR3 sequence reads: CASSYPSGRAGTGELFF. The CDR3 DNA sequence: TGTGCCAGCAGCTACCCTAGCGGGAGGGCGGGCACCGGGGAGCTGTTTTTT. This chain links TRBV11-2 with TRBJ2-2; 12 nucleotides match TRBD2. The CDR3 runs 17 residues. Looked up from germline, CDR1 is SGHAT and CDR2 is FQNNGV. The trim removed 4 bases at V and 4 bases at J, leaving 7 bases unmatched.